Each of the 23 T cell receptor beta chains below was sequenced from the same sample in a study of blood T cell repertoires in COVID-19 (TCRdb year 2020). Library creation used the immunoSEQ multiplex PCR assay. TCRdb's version of the immuneACCESS table is confined to in-frame rearrangements and falls short of the full clone set. An unresolved V gene accounts for under half of the shortfall where checked; the remainder is of unknown origin. The sample table holds some 250,000 clones, of which 81% were seen once. 2.5% to 3% of the sample is in the top ten clones. Sample: peripheral blood. Source of these receptors: a woman aged 55-70 years with active or convalescent COVID-19.

The V call is TRBV2, the J call TRBJ2-5, with 10 bases aligning to TRBD2. Germline V gives CDR1 SNHLY, CDR2 FYNNEI. Losses at the gene ends were 7 bases for V and 4 bases for J; bases not matched to a gene: 6. CDR3 size: 14 residues. CDR3 loop: CASNQLAGLETQYF. The CDR3, as DNA: TGTGCCAGCAACCAACTAGCGGGGTTAGAGACCCAGTACTTC.

This clone turned up a few times. The CDR3 DNA reads TGTGCCAGCAGCCAAGGTCTCGGCTCCTACGAGCAGTACTTC. Translated, it gives CASSQGLGSYEQYF. The chain couples TRBV3-1 (or the pseudogene TRBV3-2) to TRBJ2-7; D uncertain. The V gene's germline CDR1 is LGHDT and CDR2 YNNKEL (reference sequence). The V gene lost 1 base and the J gene lost 0 bases, with 7 bases spanning the gap. CDR3 length: 14 amino acids.

This clone showed up just a few times. The rearrangement links TRBV5-5 to TRBJ2-7; no clear D. Germline V lookup: CDR1 SGHKS, CDR2 YYEKEE (reference sequence). The CDR3 loop spans 12 amino acids. Trimming removed 0 bases from V and 6 bases from J, with 7 bases in between. CDR3 in amino acids: CASSLETSEQYF. The DNA for the CDR3 is TGTGCCAGCAGCTTGGAAACATCCGAGCAGTACTTC.

V and J are TRBV7-2 and TRBJ1-2; D is perhaps TRBD1 (5 bases). Between the trimmed V and J ends, which lost 6 bases and 3 bases, there was a span of 11 bases. In germline, CDR1 is SGHTA, CDR2 FQGNSA. The CDR3 consists of 13 residues. This CDR3 reads CASSFDSYYGYTF. The CDR3 DNA sequence: TGTGCCAGCAGTTTCGACAGCTACTATGGCTACACCTTC.

This clone was observed many times. The J gene is TRBJ2-3, the V gene TRBV30, with D perhaps matching TRBD1 (6 bases). This CDR3 spans 14 amino acids. Trimming stripped 8 bases from V and 1 base from J, with 16 bases between. The germline gives CDR1 GTSNPN, CDR2 SVGIG (reference sequence). Here the CDR3 DNA reads TGTGCCGGTAATGTAGGGGGACGCACAGATACGCAGTATTTT. As protein: CAGNVGGRTDTQYF.

This clone has just one count. CDR3 in amino acids: CASAKVGTGFQGYTF. CDR3 nucleotide sequence: TGTGCCAGCGCCAAAGTGGGGACAGGGTTCCAAGGCTACACCTTC. This rearrangement joins TRBV28 to TRBJ1-2; 9 bases are shared with TRBD1. The CDR3 has 15 amino acids. Germline trimming cut 8 bases from V and 8 bases from J; bases unmatched to any gene: 15. Germline CDR1 reads MDHEN; CDR2 reads SYDVKM.

J is TRBJ1-4 and V is TRBV19, with a tentative D call TRBD1 (6 bases). This CDR3 region has 16 residues. Trimming left V 2 bases short and J 7 bases short, with 17 bases between. Germline values: CDR1 LNHDA, CDR2 SQIVND (reference sequence). The CDR3 sequence is CASSIRTQGRGEKLFF. The CDR3 bases are TGTGCCAGTAGTATAAGGACCCAGGGGCGCGGTGAAAAACTGTTTTTT. Using reference TRBV19 and TRBJ1-4 for the parts outside the CDR3, the full variable domain is DGGITQSPKYLFRKEGQNVTLSCEQNLNHDAMYWYRQDPGQGLRLIYYSQIVNDFQKGDIAEGYSVSREKKESFPLTVTSAQKNPTAFYLCASSIRTQGRGEKLFFGSGTQLSVL.

V and J are TRBV14 and TRBJ2-1, with 7 positions matching TRBD2. The length of the CDR3 is 17 residues. Per germline, CDR1 SGHDN and CDR2 FVKESK. V trimming: 0 bases; J trimming: 0 bases; junction bases outside the gene matches: 5. Here the CDR3 reads CASSQDSGLSSYNEQFF. In DNA form, the CDR3 reads TGTGCCAGCAGCCAAGATAGCGGGTTAAGCTCCTACAATGAGCAGTTCTTC. Full variable domain (outside the CDR3, taken from reference TRBV14 and TRBJ2-1): EAGVTQFPSHSVIEKGQTVTLRCDPISGHDNLYWYRRVMGKEIKFLLHFVKESKQDESGMPNNRFLAERTGGTYSTLKVQPAELEDSGVYFCASSQDSGLSSYNEQFFGPGTRLTVL.

The chain is built from TRBV6-2 or TRBV6-3 and TRBJ1-1, with TRBD1 identical over 8 bases. The germline V gene encodes CDR1 MNHEY and CDR2 SVGEGT. V was clipped by 4 bases and J by 5 bases; unmatched bases: 12. The CDR3 totals 16 residues. The CDR3 nucleotides read TGTGCCAGCAGTTCCGCCAGGGGGCGAGGATTTACTGAAGCTTTCTTT. This gives the protein CASSSARGRGFTEAFF.

This clone has only a few counts. The chain is built from TRBV7-3 and TRBJ2-7; 10 bases fit TRBD1. V lost 3 bases and J lost 1; bases outside the gene matches: 3. CDR3 length: 15 residues. Germline V lookup: CDR1 SGHTA, CDR2 FQGTGA. The CDR3 sequence is CASSFGQGGSYEQYF. The CDR3 DNA follows: TGTGCCAGCAGCTTCGGACAGGGGGGTTCCTACGAGCAGTACTTC.

V and J are TRBV6-5 and TRBJ2-4, with TRBD2 identical over 7 bases. The J segment lost 12 bases and the V segment lost 2 bases, leaving 10 bases of the junction unmatched. The CDR3 has 14 residues. CDR1 is MNHEY, CDR2 SVGAGI, per germline. In nucleotides, the CDR3 is TGTGCCAGCAGTTACGCGCAGGGTTGGGAGGGTCAGTACTTC. It yields the protein CASSYAQGWEGQYF.

The chain couples TRBV9 to TRBJ1-3, with 9 bases identical to TRBD1. V trimming: 4 bases; J trimming: 0 bases; junction bases outside the gene matches: 11. The CDR3 has 18 amino acids. Germline CDR1 SGDLS, CDR2 YYNGEE. In DNA, the CDR3 is TGTGCCAGCAGCTCAGCGGGGACAGGGACCTACTCTGGAAACACCATATATTTT. Its translation: CASSSAGTGTYSGNTIYF.

V usage is TRBV9 and J usage is TRBJ2-3, with D possibly matching TRBD2 (6 bases). The V end lost 0 bases, the J end lost 2 bases, and 10 bases lay between the germline ends. The germline V gene has CDR1 SGDLS and CDR2 YYNGEE. This CDR3 is 15 amino acids long. The CDR3: CASSVGGAVTDTQYF. The CDR3 DNA follows: TGTGCCAGCAGCGTAGGCGGGGCAGTCACAGATACGCAGTATTTT.

This rearrangement joins TRBV7-2 to TRBJ2-7, with D perhaps TRBD1 (6 bases). CDR1 SGHTA and CDR2 FQGNSA come from the germline V gene. Trimming left V 5 bases short and J 2 bases short, with 16 bases between. The CDR3 is 15 residues long. The CDR3 region is CASSPQGTAPYEQYF. CDR3 DNA sequence: TGTGCCAGCAGCCCCCAGGGGACGGCCCCCTACGAGCAGTACTTC. The complete variable domain, with remaining parts taken from reference TRBV7-2 and TRBJ2-7, reads GAGVSQSPSNKVTEKGKDVELRCDPISGHTALYWYRQSLGQGLEFLIYFQGNSAPDKSGLPSDRFSAERTGGSVSTLTIQRTQQEDSAVYLCASSPQGTAPYEQYFGPGTRLTVT.

This clone was counted only a few times. At the DNA level, this CDR3 is encoded by other sequences in the same sample as well. The chain links TRBV30 to TRBJ2-2; D may be TRBD2 (6 bases). CDR3 length: 15 residues. Germline V CDR1 and CDR2: GTSNPN, SVGIG (reference sequence). V lost 3 bases and J 1 base, leaving 12 bases between the germline ends. In nucleotides, the CDR3 is TGTGCCTGGAGCCGGGACTCCCTGAACACCGGGGAGCTGTTTTTT. Translated, it gives CAWSRDSLNTGELFF.

This sequence joins TRBV19 and TRBJ2-3, with D hard to call. CDR3 length equals 16 residues. The V gene's germline CDR1 is LNHDA and CDR2 SQIVND (reference sequence). Trimming took off 3 bases at V and 0 bases at J, with 13 bases between the two ends. The CDR3 DNA sequence: TGTGCCAGTAGTATTCGGGTCGCCGCTAGCACAGATACGCAGTATTTT. It translates to CASSIRVAASTDTQYF.

The chain combines TRBV29-1 with TRBJ2-1; maybe TRBD2 (6 bases). The V end lost 7 bases, the J end lost 3 bases, and 19 bases lay between the germline ends. This CDR3 region has 15 residues. Per germline, CDR1 SQVTM and CDR2 ANQGSEA. The CDR3 bases are TGCAGCGCTGATGGGGCCGGGGGAGGCTACAATGAGCAGTTCTTC. It is translated as CSADGAGGGYNEQFF.

CDR3 loop: CASSLVAPQGSGYTF. The CDR3 coding sequence is TGTGCCAGCAGCTTAGTAGCCCCACAGGGAAGCGGCTACACCTTC. The chain links TRBV7-2 to TRBJ1-2; TRBD1 is a possible D gene (6 bases). Germline V gene sequence: CDR1 SGHTA, CDR2 FQGNSA. The V gene lost 1 base and the J gene lost 8 bases, with 17 bases spanning the gap. The CDR3 is made up of 15 amino acids.

This sequence joins TRBV5-4 and TRBJ2-7; a weak D match, TRBD1 (6 bases). The length of the CDR3 is 13 residues. Germline V gene sequence: CDR1 SGHNT, CDR2 YYREEE (reference sequence). The V and J ends lost 2 bases and 7 bases respectively, with 13 bases between them. Here the CDR3 reads CASSFSGAGEQYF. CDR3 nucleotides: TGTGCCAGCAGCTTTTCAGGGGCCGGGGAGCAGTACTTC.

This clone was recorded only once. The rearrangement links TRBV3-1 (or the pseudogene TRBV3-2) to TRBJ2-5, with 8 bases fitting TRBD2. The ends lost 5 bases at V and 2 bases at J; junction bases unmatched: 7. Germline CDR1 and CDR2: LGHDT and YNNKEL (reference sequence). The CDR3 runs 15 residues. CDR3 region: CASSVAGSLQETQYF. The CDR3 nucleotides read TGTGCCAGCAGCGTAGCGGGGAGTCTTCAAGAGACCCAGTACTTC.

The chain joins TRBV19 to TRBJ1-1; no definite D call. With 8 bases removed from V and 1 base from J, the gap between germline ends came to 11 bases. CDR3 length: 13 residues. Germline CDR1 reads LNHDA; CDR2 reads SQIVND (reference sequence). The CDR3 DNA reads TGTGCCAGTCGAGATGGGCAGAACACTGAAGCTTTCTTT. Translated, it gives CASRDGQNTEAFF.

This chain uses TRBV27 with TRBJ1-4; 10 bases match TRBD1. Germline values: CDR1 MNHEY, CDR2 SMNVEV (reference sequence). V gave up 6 bases and J gave up 4 bases; unmatched junction bases: 14. The CDR3 runs 18 residues. The DNA for the CDR3 is TGTGCCAGCAGAGTCGGTCGACAGGGGGCTCATGTTAATGAAAAACTGTTTTTT. This translates into CASRVGRQGAHVNEKLFF.

This CDR3 reads CASSPSGNTIYF. The CDR3 DNA follows: TGTGCCAGCAGCCCTTCTGGAAACACCATATATTTT. V and J are TRBV7-2 and TRBJ1-3; D unresolved. From germline, CDR1 is SGHTA and CDR2 FQGNSA. The V gene lost 5 bases and the J gene lost 1 base, with 3 bases spanning the gap. The CDR3 is 12 amino acids.